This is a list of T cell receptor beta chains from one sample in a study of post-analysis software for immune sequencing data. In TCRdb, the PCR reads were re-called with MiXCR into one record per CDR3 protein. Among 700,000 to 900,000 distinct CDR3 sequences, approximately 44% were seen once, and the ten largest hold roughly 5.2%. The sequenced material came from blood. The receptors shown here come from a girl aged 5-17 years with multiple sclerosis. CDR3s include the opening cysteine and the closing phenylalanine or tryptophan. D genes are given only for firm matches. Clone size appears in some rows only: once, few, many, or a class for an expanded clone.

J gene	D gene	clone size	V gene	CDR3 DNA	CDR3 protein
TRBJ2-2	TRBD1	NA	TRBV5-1	TGCGCCAGCAGCTTGAGACAGGGTACCGGGGAGCTGTTTTTT	CASSLRQGTGELFF
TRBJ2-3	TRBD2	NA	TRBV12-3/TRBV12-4	TGTGCCAGCAGATCTGACGGACTAGCAAAAGATGCGCAGTATTTT	CASRSDGLAKDAQYF
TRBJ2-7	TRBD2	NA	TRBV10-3	TGTGCCATCGGACACGGGGACCCGGGAGGAGAGTTGTACTTC	CAIGHGDPGGELYF
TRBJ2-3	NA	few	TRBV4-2	TGTGCCAGCAGCCAGGAACCCGCGGCTAGCGGCACAGATACGCAGTATTTT	CASSQEPAASGTDTQYF
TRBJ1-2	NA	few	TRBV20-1	TGCAGTGCTAGTGAGGGTGGCTACACCTTC	CSASEGGYTF
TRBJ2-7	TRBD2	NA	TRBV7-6	TGTGCCAGCAGCCAACTAGCGGGAGGTTCCTACGAGCAGTACTTC	CASSQLAGGSYEQYF
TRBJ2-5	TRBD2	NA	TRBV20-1	TGCAGTGCTGCCCCAGGCGGGAGTGAAGAGACCCAGTACTTC	CSAAPGGSEETQYF
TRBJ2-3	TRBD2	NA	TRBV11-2	TGTGCCAGCAGCTTTCGCGGCGGGAGAGGCACAGATACGCAGTATTTT	CASSFRGGRGTDTQYF
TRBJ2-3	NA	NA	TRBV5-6	TGTGCCAGCAGCTCGCCCGGGGCAGGGAGCACAGATACGCAGTATTTT	CASSSPGAGSTDTQYF
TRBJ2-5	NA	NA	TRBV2	TGTGCCAGCAGTGTGGAGCGGCAAGAGACCCAGTACTTC	CASSVERQETQYF
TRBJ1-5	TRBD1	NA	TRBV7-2	TGTGCCAGCAGCTTAACCGACAGGGGCCTATATCCCCAGCATTTT	CASSLTDRGLYPQHF
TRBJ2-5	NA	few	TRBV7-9	TGTGCCAGCAGCTTAGTTCTCGGAGGGTCGGAGACCCAGTACTTC	CASSLVLGGSETQYF
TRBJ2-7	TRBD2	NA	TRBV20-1	TGCAGTGCTAGAGATCCCAGTAGCGGGTACGAGCAGTACTTC	CSARDPSSGYEQYF
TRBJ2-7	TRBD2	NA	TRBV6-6	TGTGCCAGCACCCGAGGACAGGCAGTAGCGGGAGGCTACGAGCAGTACTTC	CASTRGQAVAGGYEQYF
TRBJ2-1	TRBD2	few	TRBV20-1	TGCAGTGCTTCGTTCCCTATTCTAGCGGGGGAGGACAATGAGCAGTTCTTC	CSASFPILAGEDNEQFF
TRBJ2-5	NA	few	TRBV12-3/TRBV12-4	TGTGCCAGCAGTTTAAGGCCCCCCACAGTCGTTTCAGAGACCCAGTACTTC	CASSLRPPTVVSETQYF
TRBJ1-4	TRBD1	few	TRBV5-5	TGTGCCAGCAGCCTGGGGACAGGGGATGAAAAACTGTTTTTT	CASSLGTGDEKLFF
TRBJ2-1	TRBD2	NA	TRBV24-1	TGTGCCACCAGTGATTTGGATCCCGCGGGGGGGGAGCAGTTCTTC	CATSDLDPAGGEQFF
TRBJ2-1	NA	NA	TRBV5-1	TGCGCCAGCAGCACCAACAAGAACTCCTACAATGAGCAGTTCTTC	CASSTNKNSYNEQFF
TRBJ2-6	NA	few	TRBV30	TGTGCCTGGGCCATGTGGACTGGGGCCAACGTCCTGACTTTC	CAWAMWTGANVLTF
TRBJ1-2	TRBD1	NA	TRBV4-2	TGTGCCAGCAGCCAAGATCAGGGGGCTAGTGACTATGGCTACACCTTC	CASSQDQGASDYGYTF
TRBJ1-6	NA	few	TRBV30	TGTGCCTGGAGGATATCAGATAATTCACCCCTCCACTTT	CAWRISDNSPLHF
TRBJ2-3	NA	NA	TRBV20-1	TGCAGTGCAAATAGCGGCACAGATACGCAGTATTTT	CSANSGTDTQYF
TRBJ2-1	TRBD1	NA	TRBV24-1	TGTGCCACCAGTGACCCGGGACAGGGTGATCGGAATGAGCAGTTCTTC	CATSDPGQGDRNEQFF
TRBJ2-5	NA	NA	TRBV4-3	TGCGCCAGCAGCCAAGACATGTCCCAAGAGACCCAGTACTTC	CASSQDMSQETQYF
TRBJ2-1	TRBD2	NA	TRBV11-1	TGTGCCAGCAGCTTTCCCCAACTAGCGGGTTTGTTCAATGAGCAGTTCTTC	CASSFPQLAGLFNEQFF
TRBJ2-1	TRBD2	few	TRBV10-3	TGTGCCATCAGTGACAATTCGGAGCTAGCGGATTACAATGAGCAGTTCTTC	CAISDNSELADYNEQFF
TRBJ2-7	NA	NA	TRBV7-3	TGTGCCAGCAGCTTAGACCGAGGCAGGGGCAACGAGCAGTACTTC	CASSLDRGRGNEQYF
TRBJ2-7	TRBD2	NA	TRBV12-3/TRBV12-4	TGTGCCAGCAGTCAGCGGACTAGCTGGTACGAGCAGTACTTC	CASSQRTSWYEQYF
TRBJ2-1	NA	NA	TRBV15	TGTGCCACCAGCCATCTAGGGAATGAGCAGTTCTTC	CATSHLGNEQFF
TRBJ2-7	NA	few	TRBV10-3	TGTGCCATCAGTGAGGGTATCTCCTACGAGCAGTACTTC	CAISEGISYEQYF
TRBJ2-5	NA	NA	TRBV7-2	TGTGCCAGCAGCTTCAGTGCAGGCCAAGAGACCCAGTACTTC	CASSFSAGQETQYF
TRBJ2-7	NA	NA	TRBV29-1	TGCAGCGTTGCGGTAGGGAGCCTTCTCCACGAGCAGTACTTC	CSVAVGSLLHEQYF
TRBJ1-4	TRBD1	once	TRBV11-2	TGTGCCAGCAGCGGACAGGGGGAGCCTAGTGAAAAACTGTTTTTT	CASSGQGEPSEKLFF
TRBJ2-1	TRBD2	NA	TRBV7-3	TGTGCCGGCAGCTTAAGTAGCGGGAGATCGAATGAGCAGTTCTTC	CAGSLSSGRSNEQFF
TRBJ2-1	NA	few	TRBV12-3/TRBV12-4	TGTGCCAGCATAGTCGGGGGTAGCTACAATGAGCAGTTCTTC	CASIVGGSYNEQFF
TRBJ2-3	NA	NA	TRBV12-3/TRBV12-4	TGTGCCAGCAGCAAGTCGCACCATCCGGATACGCAGTATTTT	CASSKSHHPDTQYF
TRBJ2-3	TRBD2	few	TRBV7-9	TGTGCCAGCAGCGCTACCCCGGGACTAGCGGGAGTCACAGATACGCAGTATTTT	CASSATPGLAGVTDTQYF
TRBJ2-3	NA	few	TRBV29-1	TGCAGCACCCCTCGGGGGGCCTTGGCGGATACGCAGTATTTT	CSTPRGALADTQYF
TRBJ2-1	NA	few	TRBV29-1	TGCAGCGTTGATCTGGTGGGAGGCTCCTACAATGAGCAGTTCTTC	CSVDLVGGSYNEQFF
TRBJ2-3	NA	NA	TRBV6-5	TGTGCCAGCAGTTACTCTTGGGGAGCCAGCACAGATACGCAGTATTTT	CASSYSWGASTDTQYF
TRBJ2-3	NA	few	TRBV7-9	TGTGCCAGCAGCTTAGTAGGCCTAGACCGCACAGATACGCAGTATTTT	CASSLVGLDRTDTQYF
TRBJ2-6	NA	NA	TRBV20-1	TGCAGTGCTCCTCCCCAGCCTGGGACCAACGTCCTGACTTTC	CSAPPQPGTNVLTF
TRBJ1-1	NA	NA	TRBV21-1	TGTGCCAGCGGCGTCAGTTCGATAGCGGCTGAAGCTTTCTTT	CASGVSSIAAEAFF
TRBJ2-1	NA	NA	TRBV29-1	TGCAACGTTGAGACTATCAATGAGCAGTTCTTC	CNVETINEQFF
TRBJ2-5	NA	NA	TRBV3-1	TGTGCCAGCAGCCAAGGAAATAGACTAGGTACAGTGGAGTACTTC	CASSQGNRLGTVEYF
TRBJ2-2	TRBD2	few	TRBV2	TGTGCCAGCAGTCTAAAACTAGCGGGGGTGAACACCGGGGAGCTGTTTTTT	CASSLKLAGVNTGELFF
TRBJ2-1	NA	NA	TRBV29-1	TGCAGCGGGGGGATAGGGACGAACAATGAGCAGTTCTTC	CSGGIGTNNEQFF
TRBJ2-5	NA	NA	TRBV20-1	TGCAGTGCTAGAAGAGGGCGCCAAGAGACCCAGTACTTC	CSARRGRQETQYF
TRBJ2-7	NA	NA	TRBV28	TGTGCCAGCAGTTTTGCAGGAACCCCCTACGAGCAGTACTTC	CASSFAGTPYEQYF
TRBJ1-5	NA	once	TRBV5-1	TGCGCCAGCAGCTTGGATCCATTGATCCCCAATCAGCCCCAGCATTTT	CASSLDPLIPNQPQHF
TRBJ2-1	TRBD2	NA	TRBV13	TGTGCCGGCAGCTTCCTAGCGGGGTACAATGAGCAGTTCTTC	CAGSFLAGYNEQFF
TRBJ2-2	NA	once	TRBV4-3	TGCGCCAGCAGCCAAGATGGGGACACCGGGGAGCTGTTTTTT	CASSQDGDTGELFF